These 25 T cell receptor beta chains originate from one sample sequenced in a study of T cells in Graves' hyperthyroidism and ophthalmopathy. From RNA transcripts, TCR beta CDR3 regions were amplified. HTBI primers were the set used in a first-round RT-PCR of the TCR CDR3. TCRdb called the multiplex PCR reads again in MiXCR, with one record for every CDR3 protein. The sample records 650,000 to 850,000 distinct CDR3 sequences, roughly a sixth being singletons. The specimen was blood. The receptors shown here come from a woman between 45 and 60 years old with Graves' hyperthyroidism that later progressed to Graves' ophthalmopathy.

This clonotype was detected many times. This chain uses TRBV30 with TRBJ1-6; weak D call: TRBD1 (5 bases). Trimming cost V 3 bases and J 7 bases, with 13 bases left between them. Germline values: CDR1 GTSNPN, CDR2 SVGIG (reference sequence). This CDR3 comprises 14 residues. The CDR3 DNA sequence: TGTGCCTGGAGCCCCGGGGCCAGGAATTCACCCCTCCACTTT. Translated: CAWSPGARNSPLHF. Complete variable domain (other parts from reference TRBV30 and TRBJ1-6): SQTIHQWPATLVQPVGSPLSLECTVEGTSNPNLYWYRQAAGRGLQLLFYSVGIGQISSEVPQNLSASRPQDRQFILSSKKLLLSDSGFYLCAWSPGARNSPLHFGNGTRLTVT.

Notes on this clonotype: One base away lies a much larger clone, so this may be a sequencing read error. CDR3 protein: CSAPRLAGGGTYNEQFF. Here the CDR3 DNA reads TGCAGTGCTCCTCGACTAGCGGGGGGTGGGACCTACAATGAGCAGTTCTTC. The gene calls are TRBV20-1 and TRBJ2-1; TRBD2 aligns across 13 bases. Germline lookup yields CDR1 DFQATT and CDR2 SNEGSKA (reference sequence). The CDR3 loop spans 17 amino acids. V was pared by 5 bases and J by 2 bases, with 9 bases of the junction left unmatched.

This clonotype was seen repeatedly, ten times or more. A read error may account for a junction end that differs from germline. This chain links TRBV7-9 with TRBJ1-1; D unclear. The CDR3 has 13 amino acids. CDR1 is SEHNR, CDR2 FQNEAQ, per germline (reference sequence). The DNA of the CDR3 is TGTGCCAGCAGTTTAGACACAAACACTGAAGCTTTCTTT. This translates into CASSLDTNTEAFF.

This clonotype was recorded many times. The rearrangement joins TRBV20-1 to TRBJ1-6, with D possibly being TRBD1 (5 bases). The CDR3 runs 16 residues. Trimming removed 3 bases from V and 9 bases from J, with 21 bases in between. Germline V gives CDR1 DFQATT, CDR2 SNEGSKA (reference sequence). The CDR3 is CSARDARDQQGSPLHF. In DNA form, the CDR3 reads TGCAGTGCTAGGGACGCCCGGGACCAGCAGGGTTCACCCCTCCACTTT.

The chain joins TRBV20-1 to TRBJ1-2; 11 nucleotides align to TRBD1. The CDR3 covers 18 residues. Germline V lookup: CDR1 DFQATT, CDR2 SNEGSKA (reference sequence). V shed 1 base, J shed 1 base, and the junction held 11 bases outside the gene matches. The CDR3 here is CSARGFGGTGGINYGYTF. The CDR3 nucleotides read TGCAGTGCTAGAGGCTTTGGAGGGACAGGGGGTATTAACTATGGCTACACCTTC.

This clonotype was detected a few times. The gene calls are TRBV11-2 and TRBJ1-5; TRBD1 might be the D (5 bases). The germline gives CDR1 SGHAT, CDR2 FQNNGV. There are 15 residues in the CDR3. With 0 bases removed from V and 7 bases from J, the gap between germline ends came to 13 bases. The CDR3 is CASSLDAGPGQPQHF. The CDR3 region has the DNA TGTGCCAGCAGCTTAGATGCAGGGCCAGGGCAGCCCCAGCATTTT.

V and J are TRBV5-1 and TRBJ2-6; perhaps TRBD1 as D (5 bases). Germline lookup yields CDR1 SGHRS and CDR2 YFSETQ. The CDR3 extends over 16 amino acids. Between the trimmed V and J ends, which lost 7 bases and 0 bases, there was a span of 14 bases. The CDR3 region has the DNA TGCGCCAGCTTTCCAGGGTCTTACTCTGGGGCCAACGTCCTGACTTTC. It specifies CASFPGSYSGANVLTF. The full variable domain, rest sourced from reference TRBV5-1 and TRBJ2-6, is KAGVTQTPRYLIKTRGQQVTLSCSPISGHRSVSWYQQTPGQGLQFLFEYFSETQRNKGNFPGRFSGRQFSNSRSEMNVSTLELGDSALYLCASFPGSYSGANVLTFGAGSRLTVL.

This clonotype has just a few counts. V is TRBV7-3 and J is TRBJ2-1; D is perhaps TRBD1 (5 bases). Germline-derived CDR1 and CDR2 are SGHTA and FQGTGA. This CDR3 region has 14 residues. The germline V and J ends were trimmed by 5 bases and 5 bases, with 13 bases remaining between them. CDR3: CASSPSTEDNEQFF. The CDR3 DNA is TGTGCCAGCAGCCCGTCGACAGAGGACAATGAGCAGTTCTTC. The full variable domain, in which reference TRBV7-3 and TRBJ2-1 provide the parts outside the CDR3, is GAGVSQTPSNKVTEKGKYVELRCDPISGHTALYWYRQSLGQGPEFLIYFQGTGAADDSGLPNDRFFAVRPEGSVSTLKIQRTERGDSAVYLCASSPSTEDNEQFFGPGTRLTVL.

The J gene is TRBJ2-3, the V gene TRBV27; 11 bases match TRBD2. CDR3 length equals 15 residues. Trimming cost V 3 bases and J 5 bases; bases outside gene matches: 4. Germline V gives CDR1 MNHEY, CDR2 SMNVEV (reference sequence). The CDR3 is CASSFIAGGQDTQYF. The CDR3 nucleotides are TGTGCCAGCAGTTTTATAGCGGGGGGGCAAGATACGCAGTATTTT.

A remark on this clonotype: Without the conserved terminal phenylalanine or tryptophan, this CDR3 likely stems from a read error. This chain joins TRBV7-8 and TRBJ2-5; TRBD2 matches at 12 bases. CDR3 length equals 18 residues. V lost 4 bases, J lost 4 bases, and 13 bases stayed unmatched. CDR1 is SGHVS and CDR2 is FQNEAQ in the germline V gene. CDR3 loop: CASSSLALAGGPAETQYL. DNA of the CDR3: TGTGCCAGCAGCTCCTTGGCTCTAGCGGGGGGGCCGGCAGAGACCCAGTACCTC.

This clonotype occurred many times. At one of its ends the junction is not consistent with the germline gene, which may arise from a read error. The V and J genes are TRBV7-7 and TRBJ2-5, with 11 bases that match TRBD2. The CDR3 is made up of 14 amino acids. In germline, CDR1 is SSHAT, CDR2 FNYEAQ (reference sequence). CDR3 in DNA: TGTGCTAGCAGCATAGCGGGGGGGCTGGAGACCCAGTACTTC. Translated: CASSIAGGLETQYF.

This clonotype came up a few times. Written as DNA, the CDR3 is TGTGCCAGCAGTACCGGACAGGTTGAAGCTTTCTTT. It translates to CASSTGQVEAFF. The chain couples TRBV7-9 to TRBJ1-1; 7 nucleotides align to TRBD1. In germline, CDR1 is SEHNR, CDR2 FQNEAQ (reference sequence). With 6 bases clipped from V and 7 bases from J, the junction kept 5 bases outside the gene matches. The CDR3 loop spans 12 amino acids.

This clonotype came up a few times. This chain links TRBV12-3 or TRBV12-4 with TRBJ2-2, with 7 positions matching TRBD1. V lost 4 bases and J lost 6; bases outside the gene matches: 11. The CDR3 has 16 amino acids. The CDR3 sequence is CASSSLTGLYSGELFF. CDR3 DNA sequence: TGTGCCAGCAGTTCGTTGACAGGGCTTTATTCCGGGGAGCTGTTTTTT.

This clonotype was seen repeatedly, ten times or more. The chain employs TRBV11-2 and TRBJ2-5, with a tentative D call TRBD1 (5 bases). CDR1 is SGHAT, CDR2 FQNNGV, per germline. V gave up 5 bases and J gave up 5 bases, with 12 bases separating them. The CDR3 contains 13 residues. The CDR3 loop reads CASSPLTEETQYF. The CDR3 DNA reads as TGTGCCAGCAGCCCCTTGACAGAGGAGACCCAGTACTTC.

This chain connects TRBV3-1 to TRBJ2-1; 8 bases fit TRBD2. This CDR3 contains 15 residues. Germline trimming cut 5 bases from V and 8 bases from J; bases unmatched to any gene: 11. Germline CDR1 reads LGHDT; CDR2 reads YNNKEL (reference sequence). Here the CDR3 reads CASSTRTSLTDEQFF. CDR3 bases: TGTGCCAGCAGCACGCGGACTAGCTTAACCGATGAGCAGTTCTTC.

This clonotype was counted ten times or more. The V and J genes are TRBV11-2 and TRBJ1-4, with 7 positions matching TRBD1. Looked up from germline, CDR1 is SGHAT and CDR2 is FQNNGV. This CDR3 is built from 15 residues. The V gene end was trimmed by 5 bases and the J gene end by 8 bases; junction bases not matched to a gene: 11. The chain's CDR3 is CASSPEQGIWEKLFF. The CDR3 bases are TGTGCCAGCAGCCCCGAACAGGGGATTTGGGAAAAACTGTTTTTT.

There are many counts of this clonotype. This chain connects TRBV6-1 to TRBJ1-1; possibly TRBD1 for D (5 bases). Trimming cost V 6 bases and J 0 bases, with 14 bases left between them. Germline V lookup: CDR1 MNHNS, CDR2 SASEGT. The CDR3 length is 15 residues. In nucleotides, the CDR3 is TGTGCCAGCAGGACCCTCCCGGGGGTGAACACTGAAGCTTTCTTT. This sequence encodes CASRTLPGVNTEAFF.

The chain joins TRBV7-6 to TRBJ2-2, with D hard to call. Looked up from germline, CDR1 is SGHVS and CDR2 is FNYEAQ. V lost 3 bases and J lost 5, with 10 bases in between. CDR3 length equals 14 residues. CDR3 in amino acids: CASSFKTQTGELFF. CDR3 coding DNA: TGTGCCAGCAGCTTCAAAACCCAGACCGGGGAGCTGTTTTTT.

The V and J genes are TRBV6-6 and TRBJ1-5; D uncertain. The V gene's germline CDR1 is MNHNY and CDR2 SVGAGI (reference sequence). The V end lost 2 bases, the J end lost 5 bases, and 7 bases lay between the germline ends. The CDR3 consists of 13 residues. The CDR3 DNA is TGTGCCAGCAGTTACATAGATGATCAGCCCCAGCATTTT. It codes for CASSYIDDQPQHF.

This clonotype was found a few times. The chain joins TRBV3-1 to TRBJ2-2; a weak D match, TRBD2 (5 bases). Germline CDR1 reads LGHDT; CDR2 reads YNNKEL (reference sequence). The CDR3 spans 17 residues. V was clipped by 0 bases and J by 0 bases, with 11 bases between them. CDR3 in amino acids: CASSQDRGQPNTGELFF. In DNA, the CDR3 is TGTGCCAGCAGCCAAGATAGAGGGCAACCGAACACCGGGGAGCTGTTTTTT.

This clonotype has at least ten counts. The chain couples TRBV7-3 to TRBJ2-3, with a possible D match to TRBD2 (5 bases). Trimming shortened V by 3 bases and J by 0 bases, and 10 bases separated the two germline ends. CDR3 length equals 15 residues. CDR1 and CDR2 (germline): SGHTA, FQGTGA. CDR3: CASSLERTSTDTQYF. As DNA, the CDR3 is TGTGCCAGCAGCTTGGAGCGGACGAGCACAGATACGCAGTATTTT.

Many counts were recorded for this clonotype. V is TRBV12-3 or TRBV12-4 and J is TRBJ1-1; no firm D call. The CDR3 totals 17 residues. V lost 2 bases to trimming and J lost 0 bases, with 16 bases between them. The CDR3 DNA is TGTGCCAGCAGTTTATTTTTGGGAGGTCTAATGAACACTGAAGCTTTCTTT. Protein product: CASSLFLGGLMNTEAFF.

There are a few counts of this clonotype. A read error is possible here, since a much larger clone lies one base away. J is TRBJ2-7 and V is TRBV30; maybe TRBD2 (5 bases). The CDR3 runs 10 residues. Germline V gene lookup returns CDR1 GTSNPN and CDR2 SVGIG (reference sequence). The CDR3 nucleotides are TGTGCCTGTGACTACGGCGAGCGGTACTTC. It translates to CACDYGERYF.

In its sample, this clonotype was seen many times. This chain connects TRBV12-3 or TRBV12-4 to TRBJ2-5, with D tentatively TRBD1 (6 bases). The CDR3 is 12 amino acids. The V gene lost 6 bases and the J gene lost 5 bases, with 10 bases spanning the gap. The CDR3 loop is CASRQGGETQYF. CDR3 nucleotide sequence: TGTGCCAGCAGACAGGGCGGGGAGACCCAGTACTTC.

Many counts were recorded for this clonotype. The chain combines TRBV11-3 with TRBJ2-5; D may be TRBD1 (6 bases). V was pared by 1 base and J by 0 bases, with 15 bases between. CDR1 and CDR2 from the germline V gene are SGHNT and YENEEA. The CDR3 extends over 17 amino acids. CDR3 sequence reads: CASSLGRQDLDQETQYF. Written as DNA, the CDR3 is TGTGCCAGCAGCTTAGGCCGACAGGACCTCGACCAAGAGACCCAGTACTTC.